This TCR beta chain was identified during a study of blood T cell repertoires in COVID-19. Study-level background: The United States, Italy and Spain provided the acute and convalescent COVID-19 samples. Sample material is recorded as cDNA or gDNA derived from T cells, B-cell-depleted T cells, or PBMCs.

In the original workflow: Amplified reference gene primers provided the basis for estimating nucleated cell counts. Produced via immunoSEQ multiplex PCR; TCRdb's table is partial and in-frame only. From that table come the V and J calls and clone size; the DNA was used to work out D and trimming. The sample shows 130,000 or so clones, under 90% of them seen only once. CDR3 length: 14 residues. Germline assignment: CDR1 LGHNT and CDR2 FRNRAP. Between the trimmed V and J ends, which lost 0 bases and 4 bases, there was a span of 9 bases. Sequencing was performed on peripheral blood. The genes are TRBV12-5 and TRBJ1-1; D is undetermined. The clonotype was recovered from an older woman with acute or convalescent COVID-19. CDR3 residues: CASGLVRGITEAFF. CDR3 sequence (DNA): TGTGCTAGTGGTTTGGTAAGAGGGATCACTGAAGCTTTCTTT.